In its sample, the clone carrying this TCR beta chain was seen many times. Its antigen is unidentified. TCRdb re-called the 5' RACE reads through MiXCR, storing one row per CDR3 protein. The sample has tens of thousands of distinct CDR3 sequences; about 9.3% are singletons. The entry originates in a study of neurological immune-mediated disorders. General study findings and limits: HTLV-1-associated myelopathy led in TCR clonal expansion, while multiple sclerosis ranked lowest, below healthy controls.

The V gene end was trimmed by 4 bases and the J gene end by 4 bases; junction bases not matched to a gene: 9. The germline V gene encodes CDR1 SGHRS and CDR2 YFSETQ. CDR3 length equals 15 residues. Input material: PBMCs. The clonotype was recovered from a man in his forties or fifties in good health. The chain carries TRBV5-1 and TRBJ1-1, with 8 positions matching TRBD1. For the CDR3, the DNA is TGCGCCAGCAGCCTTATACAGGGGGGGAGCACTGAAGCTTTCTTT. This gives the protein CASSLIQGGSTEAFF.